This T cell receptor beta chain was obtained from a study of T cell clones after liver transplantation. Study at large: TCRbeta sequencing after a pre-transplant mixed lymphocyte reaction identified graft-donor-reactive clones, later tracked in post-transplant blood. Subjects received no induction therapy and standard immunosuppression until randomization at 12-24 months post-transplant. Samples came pre-transplant, pre-randomization before withdrawal, and post-randomization after withdrawal ended.

A remark on this clone: Its antigen is still unknown.

This table comes from immunoSEQ multiplex PCR, and its TCRdb copy is limited to in-frame clones, with some not included. There are some 61,000 clones in the sample; 70% to 75% occur only once, and around 9.1% lies in the top ten. Findings of the study overall: Circulating graft-donor-reactive CD4 TCRbeta sequences fell significantly post-transplant in most of the 8 subjects.

The CDR3 runs 14 residues. Germline V gives CDR1 SNHLY, CDR2 FYNNEI. Between the trimmed V and J ends, which lost 2 bases and 8 bases, there was a span of 13 bases. The clonotype comes from a human patient who received a liver transplant. The graft donor may account for some of the T cells. This material consisted of CD4+ T cells from blood, taken at the 22-month timepoint. The chain couples TRBV2 to TRBJ2-1; D is uncertain. The CDR3 region is CASSEKSWLDEQFF. The CDR3 DNA reads TGTGCCAGCAGTGAAAAGTCTTGGTTGGATGAGCAGTTCTTC.